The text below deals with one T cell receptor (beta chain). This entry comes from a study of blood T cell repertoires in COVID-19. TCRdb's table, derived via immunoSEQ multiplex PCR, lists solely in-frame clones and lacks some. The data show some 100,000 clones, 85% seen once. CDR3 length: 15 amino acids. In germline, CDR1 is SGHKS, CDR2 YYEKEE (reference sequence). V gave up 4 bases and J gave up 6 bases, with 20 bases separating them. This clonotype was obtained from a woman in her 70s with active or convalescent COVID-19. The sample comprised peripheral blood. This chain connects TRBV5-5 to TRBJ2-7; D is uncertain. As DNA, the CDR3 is TGTGCCAGCAGCCCCGATCCTGGGCTCTTTAGCGAGCAGTACTTC. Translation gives CASSPDPGLFSEQYF.